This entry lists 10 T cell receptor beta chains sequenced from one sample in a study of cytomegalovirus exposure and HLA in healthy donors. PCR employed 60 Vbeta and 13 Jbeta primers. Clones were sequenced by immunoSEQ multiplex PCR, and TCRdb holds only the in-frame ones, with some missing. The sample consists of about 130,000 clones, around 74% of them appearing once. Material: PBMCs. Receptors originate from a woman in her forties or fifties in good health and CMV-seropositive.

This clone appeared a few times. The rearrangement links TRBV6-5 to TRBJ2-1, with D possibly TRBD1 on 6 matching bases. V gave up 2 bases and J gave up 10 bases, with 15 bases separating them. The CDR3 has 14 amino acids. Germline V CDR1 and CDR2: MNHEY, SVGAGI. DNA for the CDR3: TGTGCCAGCAGTTACGACCTACAGGGAACGGAGCAGTTCTTC. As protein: CASSYDLQGTEQFF.

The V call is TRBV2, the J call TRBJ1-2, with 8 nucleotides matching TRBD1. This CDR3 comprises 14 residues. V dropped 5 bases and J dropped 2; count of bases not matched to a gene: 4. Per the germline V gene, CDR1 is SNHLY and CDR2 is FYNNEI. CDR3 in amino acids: CASSSGTGNYGYTF. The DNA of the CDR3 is TGTGCCAGCAGTTCCGGGACAGGAAACTATGGCTACACCTTC.

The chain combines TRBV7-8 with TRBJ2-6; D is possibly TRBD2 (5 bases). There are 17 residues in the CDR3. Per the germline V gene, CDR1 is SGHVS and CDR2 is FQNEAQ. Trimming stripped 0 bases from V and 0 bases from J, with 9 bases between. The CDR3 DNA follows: TGTGCCAGCAGCTTAGCGGCGGGTTTCTCTGGGGCCAACGTCCTGACTTTC. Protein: CASSLAAGFSGANVLTF.

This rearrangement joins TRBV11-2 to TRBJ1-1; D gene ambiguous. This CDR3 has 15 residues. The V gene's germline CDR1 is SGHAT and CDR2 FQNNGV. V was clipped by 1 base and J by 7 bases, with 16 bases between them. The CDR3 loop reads CASSLGLRAGVEAFF. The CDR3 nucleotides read TGTGCCAGCAGCTTAGGACTAAGGGCCGGAGTTGAAGCTTTCTTT.

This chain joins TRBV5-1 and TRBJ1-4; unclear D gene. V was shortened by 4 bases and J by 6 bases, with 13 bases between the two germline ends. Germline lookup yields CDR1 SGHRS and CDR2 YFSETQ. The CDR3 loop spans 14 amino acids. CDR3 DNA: TGCGCCAGCAGCCTCCAGGATCCAGATGAAAAACTGTTTTTT. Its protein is CASSLQDPDEKLFF. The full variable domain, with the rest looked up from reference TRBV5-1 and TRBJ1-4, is KAGVTQTPRYLIKTRGQQVTLSCSPISGHRSVSWYQQTPGQGLQFLFEYFSETQRNKGNFPGRFSGRQFSNSRSEMNVSTLELGDSALYLCASSLQDPDEKLFFGSGTQLSVL.

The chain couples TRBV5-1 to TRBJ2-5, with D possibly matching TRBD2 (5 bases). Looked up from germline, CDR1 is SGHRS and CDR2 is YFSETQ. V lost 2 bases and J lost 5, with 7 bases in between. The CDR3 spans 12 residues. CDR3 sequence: CASSFSEETQYF. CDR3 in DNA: TGCGCCAGCAGCTTTAGCGAGGAGACCCAGTACTTC.

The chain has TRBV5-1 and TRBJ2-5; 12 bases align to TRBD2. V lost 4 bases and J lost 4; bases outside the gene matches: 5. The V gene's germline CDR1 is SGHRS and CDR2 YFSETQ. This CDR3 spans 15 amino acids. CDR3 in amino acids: CASSVTSGGGETQYF. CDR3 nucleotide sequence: TGCGCCAGCAGCGTGACTAGCGGGGGAGGAGAGACCCAGTACTTC.

The CDR3 reads CASSPGQGSSNEQFF. The CDR3 nucleotides are TGTGCCAGCAGTCCGGGACAGGGTTCATCCAATGAGCAGTTCTTC. The rearrangement uses TRBV27 and TRBJ2-1; TRBD1 matches at 9 bases. This CDR3 has 15 amino acids. Germline V lookup: CDR1 MNHEY, CDR2 SMNVEV (reference sequence). J was trimmed by 6 bases and V by 5 bases; bases with no gene match: 8.

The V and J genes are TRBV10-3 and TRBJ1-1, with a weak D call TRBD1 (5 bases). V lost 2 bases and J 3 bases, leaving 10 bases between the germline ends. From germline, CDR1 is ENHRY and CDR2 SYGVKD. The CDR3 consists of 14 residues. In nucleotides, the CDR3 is TGTGCCATCAGTGAGATCGGCAGGGACACTGAAGCTTTCTTT. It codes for CAISEIGRDTEAFF.

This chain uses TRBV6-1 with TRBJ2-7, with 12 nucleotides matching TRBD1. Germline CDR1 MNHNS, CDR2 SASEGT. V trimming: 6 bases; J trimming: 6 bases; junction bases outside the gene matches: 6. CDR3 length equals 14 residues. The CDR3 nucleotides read TGTGCCAGCAGCCGGGACAGGGGGCTCTTCGAGCAGTACTTC. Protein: CASSRDRGLFEQYF.